Presented here are 7 T cell receptor beta chains from one specimen sequenced in a study of T-cell reconstitution after alpha-beta-depleted transplantation in children (dated by TCRdb to 2016 to 2017). In the paper's terms, the treatment or condition label means: allogeneic hematopoietic cell transplantation with graft depleted of TCRalphabeta T cells and CD19 B cells. The library was produced with PCR. Data came from an Illumina HiSeq 2500. TCR library preparation used molecular barcoding, with unique molecular identifiers applied to normalize quantification of the TCRbeta repertoire. The public reads were reprocessed in TCRdb via fastp at Q25 and MiXCR, keeping in-frame beta chains. Identical CDR3 protein sequences are pooled into one entry, listed with their most common genes and DNA. The sample has almost 250,000 distinct CDR3 sequences on record, around 25% of them singletons. The ten largest clones take up about 2.6% of the sample.

The sequences come from PBMCs, collected before TCRalphabeta/CD19-depleted stem cell transplant. The source is a girl aged 2-10 years with Fanconi anemia, due to receive a stem cell transplant.

This clonotype was detected ten times or more. This chain connects TRBV9 to TRBJ2-7; TRBD2 aligns across 11 bases. With 4 bases clipped from V and 1 base from J, the junction kept 7 bases outside the gene matches. The germline CDR1 and CDR2 sequences are SGDLS and YYNGEE. The length of the CDR3 is 16 residues. Here the CDR3 DNA reads TGTGCCAGCAGCCCCCATACTAGCGGGAGATCCTACGAGCAGTACTTC. Encoded protein: CASSPHTSGRSYEQYF.

The chain is built from TRBV11-2 and TRBJ2-7; 8 bases fit TRBD2. The CDR3 covers 14 residues. The germline V gene encodes CDR1 SGHAT and CDR2 FQNNGV. V lost 4 bases, J lost 2 bases, and 4 bases stayed unmatched. CDR3 sequence (DNA): TGTGCCAGCAGCTCGCCGGGACTAGCCTACGAGCAGTACTTC. As protein: CASSSPGLAYEQYF. The full variable domain, in which reference TRBV11-2 and TRBJ2-7 provide the parts outside the CDR3, is EAGVAQSPRYKIIEKRQSVAFWCNPISGHATLYWYQQILGQGPKLLIQFQNNGVVDDSQLPKDRFSAERLKGVDSTLKIQPAKLEDSAVYLCASSSPGLAYEQYFGPGTRLTVT.

Many counts were recorded for this clonotype. The V and J genes are TRBV29-1 and TRBJ2-5; TRBD1 agrees at 8 bases. CDR1 SQVTM and CDR2 ANQGSEA come from the germline V gene. The CDR3 loop spans 13 amino acids. DNA for the CDR3: TGCACCGCCGACAGGGGAGCCGGAGAGACCCAGTACTTC. This codes for CTADRGAGETQYF.

This chain connects TRBV20-1 to TRBJ2-3; the match to TRBD2 covers 10 bases. Germline loops: CDR1 DFQATT, CDR2 SNEGSKA (reference sequence). Losses at the gene ends were 0 bases for V and 2 bases for J; bases not matched to a gene: 5. This CDR3 region has 16 residues. DNA of the CDR3: TGCAGTGCTAGAGAAGCGGGAGGGCTCAACACAGATACGCAGTATTTT. Amino acids: CSAREAGGLNTDTQYF.

Many counts were recorded for this clonotype. This chain connects TRBV29-1 to TRBJ1-1, with TRBD1 as a possible D gene (6 bases). The CDR3 runs to 11 residues. The germline V gene encodes CDR1 SQVTM and CDR2 ANQGSEA. The CDR3 sequence: CTVRGGTEAFF. In nucleotides, the CDR3 is TGCACCGTGAGGGGGGGCACTGAAGCTTTCTTT.

This clonotype has ten or more counts. The chain carries TRBV9 and TRBJ2-1, with D uncertain. This CDR3 has 14 residues. Germline V gene sequence: CDR1 SGDLS, CDR2 YYNGEE. Trimming cost V 4 bases and J 6 bases, with 14 bases left between them. CDR3 region: CASSRRSLGNEQFF. The CDR3 DNA follows: TGTGCCAGCAGCCGGCGGTCCCTCGGCAATGAGCAGTTCTTC.

The chain carries TRBV20-1 and TRBJ2-7; 8 bases agree with TRBD2. J lost 3 bases, V lost 6 bases, and 7 bases had no gene match. Germline V gene lookup returns CDR1 DFQATT and CDR2 SNEGSKA (reference sequence). The CDR3 runs to 13 residues. DNA of the CDR3: TGCAGTGCCTCGGGGGGGGCTAACTACGAGCAGTACTTC. This encodes CSASGGANYEQYF.